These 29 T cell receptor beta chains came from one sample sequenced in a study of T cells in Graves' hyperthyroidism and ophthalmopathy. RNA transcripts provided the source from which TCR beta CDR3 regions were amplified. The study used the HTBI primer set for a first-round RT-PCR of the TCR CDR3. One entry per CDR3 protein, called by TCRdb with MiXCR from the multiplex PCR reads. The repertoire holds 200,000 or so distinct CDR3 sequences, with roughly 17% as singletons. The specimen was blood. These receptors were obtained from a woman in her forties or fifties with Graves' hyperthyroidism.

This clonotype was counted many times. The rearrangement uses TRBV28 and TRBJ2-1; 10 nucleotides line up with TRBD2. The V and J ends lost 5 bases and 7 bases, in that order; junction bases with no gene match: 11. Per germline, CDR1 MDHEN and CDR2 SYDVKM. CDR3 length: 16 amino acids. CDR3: CASSTIAGGSGNEQFF. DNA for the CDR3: TGTGCCAGCAGTACGATAGCGGGAGGTTCTGGGAATGAGCAGTTCTTC.

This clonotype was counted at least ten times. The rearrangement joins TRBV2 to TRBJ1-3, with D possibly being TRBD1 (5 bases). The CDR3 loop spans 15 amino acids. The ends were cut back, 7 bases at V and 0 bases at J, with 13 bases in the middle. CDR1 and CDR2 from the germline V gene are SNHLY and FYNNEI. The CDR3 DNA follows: TGTGCCAGCAAGCTGCAGGGCATCTCTGGAAACACCATATATTTT. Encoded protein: CASKLQGISGNTIYF.

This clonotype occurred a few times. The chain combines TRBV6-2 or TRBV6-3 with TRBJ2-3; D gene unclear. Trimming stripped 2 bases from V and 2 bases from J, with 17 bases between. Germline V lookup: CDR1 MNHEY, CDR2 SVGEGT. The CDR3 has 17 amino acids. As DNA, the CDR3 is TGTGCCAGCAGTTACGCTTCAGGTCCCCACTCCACAGATACGCAGTATTTT. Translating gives CASSYASGPHSTDTQYF.

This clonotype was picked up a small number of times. CDR3 loop: CSARDAERDLIDNEQFF. The CDR3 region has the DNA TGCAGTGCTAGAGACGCCGAGCGAGATCTGATAGACAATGAGCAGTTCTTC. This rearrangement joins TRBV20-1 to TRBJ2-1; no clear D gene. Trimming stripped 0 bases from V and 5 bases from J, with 20 bases between. Germline V CDR1 and CDR2: DFQATT, SNEGSKA (reference sequence). The CDR3 totals 17 residues.

The CDR3 here is CASSLSVRVEQFF. DNA for the CDR3: TGTGCCAGCAGTTTATCAGTTAGGGTGGAGCAGTTCTTC. The chain links TRBV27 to TRBJ2-1; D is uncertain. The CDR3 is 13 amino acids. With 0 bases removed from V and 10 bases from J, the gap between germline ends came to 10 bases. Germline V gene lookup returns CDR1 MNHEY and CDR2 SMNVEV (reference sequence).

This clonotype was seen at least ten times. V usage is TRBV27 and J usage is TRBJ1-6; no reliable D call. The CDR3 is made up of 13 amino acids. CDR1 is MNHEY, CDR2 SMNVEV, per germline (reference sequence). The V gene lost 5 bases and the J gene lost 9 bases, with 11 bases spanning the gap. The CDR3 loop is CASSQTRGSPLHF. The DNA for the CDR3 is TGTGCCAGCAGTCAGACCCGGGGTTCACCCCTCCACTTT.

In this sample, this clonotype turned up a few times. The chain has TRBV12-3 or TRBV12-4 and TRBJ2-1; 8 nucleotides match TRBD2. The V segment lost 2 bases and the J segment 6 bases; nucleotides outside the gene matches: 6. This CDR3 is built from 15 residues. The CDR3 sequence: CASSLTGGPGNEQFF. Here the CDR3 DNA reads TGTGCCAGCAGTTTAACGGGAGGGCCCGGCAATGAGCAGTTCTTC.

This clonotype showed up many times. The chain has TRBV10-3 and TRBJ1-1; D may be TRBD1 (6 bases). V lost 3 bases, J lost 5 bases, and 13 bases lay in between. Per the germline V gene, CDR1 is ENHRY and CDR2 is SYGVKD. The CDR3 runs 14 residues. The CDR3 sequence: CAISEQSRGTEAFF. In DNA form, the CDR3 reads TGTGCCATCAGTGAACAGAGCAGGGGTACTGAAGCTTTCTTT.

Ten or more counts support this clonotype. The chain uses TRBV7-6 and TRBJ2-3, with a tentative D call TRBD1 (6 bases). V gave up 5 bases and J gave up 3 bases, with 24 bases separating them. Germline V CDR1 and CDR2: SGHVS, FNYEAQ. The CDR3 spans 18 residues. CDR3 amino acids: CASSLKNHVRGSTDTQYF. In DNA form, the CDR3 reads TGTGCCAGCAGCCTAAAAAACCACGTTAGGGGGTCGACAGATACGCAGTATTTT.

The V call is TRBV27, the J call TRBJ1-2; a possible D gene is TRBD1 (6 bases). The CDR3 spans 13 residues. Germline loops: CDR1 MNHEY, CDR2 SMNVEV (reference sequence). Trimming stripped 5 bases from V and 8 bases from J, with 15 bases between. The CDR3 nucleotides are TGTGCCAGCAGTCACCCAGGGGAGCGGGGCTACACCTTC. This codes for CASSHPGERGYTF.

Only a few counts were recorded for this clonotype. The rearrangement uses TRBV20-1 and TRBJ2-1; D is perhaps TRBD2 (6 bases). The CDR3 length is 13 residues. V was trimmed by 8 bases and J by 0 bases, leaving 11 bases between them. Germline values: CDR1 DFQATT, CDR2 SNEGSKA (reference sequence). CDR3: CSCAGSSYNEQFF. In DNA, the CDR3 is TGCAGTTGCGCGGGGAGCTCCTACAATGAGCAGTTCTTC.

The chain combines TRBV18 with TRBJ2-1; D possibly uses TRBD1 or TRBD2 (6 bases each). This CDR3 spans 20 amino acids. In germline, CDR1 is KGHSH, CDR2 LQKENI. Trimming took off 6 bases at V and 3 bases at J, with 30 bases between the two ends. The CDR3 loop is CASSLNRDPLRGQNYNEQFF. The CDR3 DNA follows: TGTGCCAGCTCTCTAAACAGGGATCCCTTGCGGGGACAAAACTACAATGAGCAGTTCTTC.

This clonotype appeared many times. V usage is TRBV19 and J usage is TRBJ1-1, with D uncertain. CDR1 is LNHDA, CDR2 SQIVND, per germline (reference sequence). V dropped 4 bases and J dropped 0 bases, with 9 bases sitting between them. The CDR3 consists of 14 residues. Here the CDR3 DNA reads TGTGCCAGTAGTAGGGCAGCAATGAACACTGAAGCTTTCTTT. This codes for CASSRAAMNTEAFF.

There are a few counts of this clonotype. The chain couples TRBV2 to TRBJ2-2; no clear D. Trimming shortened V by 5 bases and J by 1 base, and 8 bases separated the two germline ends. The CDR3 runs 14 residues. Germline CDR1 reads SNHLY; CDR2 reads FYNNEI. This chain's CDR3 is CASSRARNTGELFF. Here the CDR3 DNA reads TGTGCCAGCAGTCGAGCTAGGAACACCGGGGAGCTGTTTTTT.

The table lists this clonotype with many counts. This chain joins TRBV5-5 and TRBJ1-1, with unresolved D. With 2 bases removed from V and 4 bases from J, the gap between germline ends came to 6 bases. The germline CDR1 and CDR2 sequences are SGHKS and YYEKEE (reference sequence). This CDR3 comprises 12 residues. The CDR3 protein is CASSFGVTEAFF. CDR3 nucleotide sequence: TGTGCCAGCAGCTTCGGGGTCACTGAAGCTTTCTTT.

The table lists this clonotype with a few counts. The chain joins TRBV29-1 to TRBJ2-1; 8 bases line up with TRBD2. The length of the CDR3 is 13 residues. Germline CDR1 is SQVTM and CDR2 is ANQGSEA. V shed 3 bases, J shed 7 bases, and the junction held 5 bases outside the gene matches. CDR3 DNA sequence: TGCAGCGTTGAGGGGACTAGTAGGAATGAGCAGTTCTTC. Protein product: CSVEGTSRNEQFF.

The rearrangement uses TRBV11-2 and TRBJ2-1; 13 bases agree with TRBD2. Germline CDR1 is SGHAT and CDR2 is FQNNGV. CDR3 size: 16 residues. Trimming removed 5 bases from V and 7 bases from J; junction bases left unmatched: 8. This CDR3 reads CASSHYPTSGRNEQFF. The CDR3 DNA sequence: TGTGCCAGCAGCCACTACCCGACTAGCGGGAGGAATGAGCAGTTCTTC.

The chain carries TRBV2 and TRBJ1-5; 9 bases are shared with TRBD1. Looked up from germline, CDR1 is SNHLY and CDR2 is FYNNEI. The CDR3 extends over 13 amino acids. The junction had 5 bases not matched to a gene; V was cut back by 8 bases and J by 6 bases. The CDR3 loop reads CASGQGFRQPQHF. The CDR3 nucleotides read TGTGCCAGCGGACAGGGGTTTCGTCAGCCCCAGCATTTT.

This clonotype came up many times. CDR3 in DNA: TGCAGTGCTAGAGGAAGGGGTAACTATGGCTACACCTTC. Translated, it gives CSARGRGNYGYTF. The chain couples TRBV20-1 to TRBJ1-2, with a weak D call TRBD1 (5 bases). V shed 1 base and J shed 1 base, with 7 bases lying between them. Germline V gene sequence: CDR1 DFQATT, CDR2 SNEGSKA (reference sequence). The CDR3 has 13 amino acids.

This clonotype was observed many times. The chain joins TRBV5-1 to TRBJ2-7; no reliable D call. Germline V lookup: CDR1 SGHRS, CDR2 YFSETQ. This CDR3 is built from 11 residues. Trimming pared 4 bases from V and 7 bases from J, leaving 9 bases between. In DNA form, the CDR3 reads TGCGCCAGCAGCCCGGGTCGGGAGCAGTACTTC. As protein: CASSPGREQYF.

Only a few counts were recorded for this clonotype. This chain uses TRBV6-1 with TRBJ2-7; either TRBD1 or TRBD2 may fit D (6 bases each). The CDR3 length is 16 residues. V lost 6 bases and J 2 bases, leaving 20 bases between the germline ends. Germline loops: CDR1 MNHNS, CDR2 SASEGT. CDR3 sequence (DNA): TGTGCCAGCAGGGGGGCCGGGGCCCGGGGGCCCTACGAGCAGTACTTC. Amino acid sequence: CASRGAGARGPYEQYF.

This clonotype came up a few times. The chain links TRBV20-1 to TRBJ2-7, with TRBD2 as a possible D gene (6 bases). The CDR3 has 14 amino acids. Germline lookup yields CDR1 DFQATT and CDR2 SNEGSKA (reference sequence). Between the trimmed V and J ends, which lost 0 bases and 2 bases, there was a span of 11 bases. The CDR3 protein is CSARDRGRPYEQYF. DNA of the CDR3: TGCAGTGCTAGAGATCGAGGGAGGCCCTACGAGCAGTACTTC.

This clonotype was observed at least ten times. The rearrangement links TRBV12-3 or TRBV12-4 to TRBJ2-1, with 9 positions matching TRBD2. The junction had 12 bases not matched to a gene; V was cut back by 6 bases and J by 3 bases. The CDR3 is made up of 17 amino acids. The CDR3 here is CASSPEVASGNYNEQFF. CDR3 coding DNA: TGTGCCAGCAGCCCCGAGGTTGCTAGCGGGAACTACAATGAGCAGTTCTTC.

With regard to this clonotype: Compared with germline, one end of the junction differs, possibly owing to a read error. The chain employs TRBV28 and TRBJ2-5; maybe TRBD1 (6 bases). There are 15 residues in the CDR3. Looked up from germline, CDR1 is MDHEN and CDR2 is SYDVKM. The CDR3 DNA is TGTGCCAACAGTTTAGGGGGACGGATGGGAGAGACCCAGTACTTC. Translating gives CANSLGGRMGETQYF.

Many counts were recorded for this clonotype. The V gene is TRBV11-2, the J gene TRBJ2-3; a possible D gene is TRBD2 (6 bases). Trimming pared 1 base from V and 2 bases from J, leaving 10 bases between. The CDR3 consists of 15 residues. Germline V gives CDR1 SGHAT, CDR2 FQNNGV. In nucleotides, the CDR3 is TGTGCCAGCAGCTTAGTCGGCGGGGCCACAGATACGCAGTATTTT. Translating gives CASSLVGGATDTQYF. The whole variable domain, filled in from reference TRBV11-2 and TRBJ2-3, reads EAGVAQSPRYKIIEKRQSVAFWCNPISGHATLYWYQQILGQGPKLLIQFQNNGVVDDSQLPKDRFSAERLKGVDSTLKIQPAKLEDSAVYLCASSLVGGATDTQYFGPGTRLTVL.

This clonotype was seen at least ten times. The DNA of the CDR3 is TGTGCCAGCAGCCAAGTAAACAGGGAAAACTATGGCTACACCTTC. Amino acid sequence: CASSQVNRENYGYTF. This chain joins TRBV4-2 and TRBJ1-2, with D possibly matching TRBD1 (6 bases). Germline assignment: CDR1 LGHNA and CDR2 YNFKEQ. V was pared by 1 base and J by 2 bases, with 11 bases between. The CDR3 loop spans 15 amino acids.

CDR3 sequence reads: CASSIGTSSYEQYF. Written as DNA, the CDR3 is TGTGCCAGTAGTATAGGGACTAGCAGCTACGAGCAGTACTTC. The rearrangement joins TRBV19 to TRBJ2-7; TRBD2 agrees at 8 bases. The V and J ends lost 1 base and 3 bases, in that order; junction bases with no gene match: 2. Per the germline V gene, CDR1 is LNHDA and CDR2 is SQIVND (reference sequence). This CDR3 is built from 14 residues.

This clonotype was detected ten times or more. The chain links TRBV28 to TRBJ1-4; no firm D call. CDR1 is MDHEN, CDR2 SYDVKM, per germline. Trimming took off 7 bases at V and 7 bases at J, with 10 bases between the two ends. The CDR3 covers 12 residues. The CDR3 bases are TGTGCCAGCACTAGAGCGAGTGAAAAACTGTTTTTT. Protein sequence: CASTRASEKLFF.

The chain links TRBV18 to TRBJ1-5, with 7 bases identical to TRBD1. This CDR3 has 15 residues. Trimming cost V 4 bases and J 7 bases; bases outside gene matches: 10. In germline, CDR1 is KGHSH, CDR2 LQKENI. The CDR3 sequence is CASSLREGARQPQHF. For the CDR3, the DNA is TGTGCCAGCTCACTACGAGAGGGGGCTCGCCAGCCCCAGCATTTT.